Below, 22 T cell receptor beta chains from the same sample are listed, as sequenced in a study of blood T cell repertoires in COVID-19. Measured with immunoSEQ multiplex PCR; TCRdb has only the in-frame clones, and not every one. The sample shows 120,000 to 150,000 clones, 80% to 90% of them seen only once. Material for sequencing was peripheral blood. These receptor sequences come from a human donor with acute or convalescent COVID-19. The donor label of this sample is uncertain.

The chain uses TRBV11-1 and TRBJ2-7, with 9 positions matching TRBD1. The germline gives CDR1 SGHAT, CDR2 FQDESV (reference sequence). The CDR3 is 14 amino acids. With 5 bases clipped from V and 6 bases from J, the junction kept 8 bases outside the gene matches. The CDR3 DNA sequence: TGTGCCAGCAGCGACGGGACAGGGACTCTCGAGCAGTACGTC. This sequence encodes CASSDGTGTLEQYV.

The chain has TRBV5-4 and TRBJ1-1; 11 bases fit TRBD1. The CDR3 contains 17 residues. The trim removed 3 bases at V and 1 base at J, leaving 8 bases unmatched. The germline CDR1 and CDR2 sequences are SGHNT and YYREEE (reference sequence). The CDR3: CASSWGTGGLGNTEAFF. The CDR3 coding sequence is TGTGCCAGCAGCTGGGGGACAGGGGGTTTGGGGAACACTGAAGCTTTCTTT.

V gene TRBV11-3 combines with J gene TRBJ2-5, with TRBD1 matching 9 bases. The V segment lost 5 bases and the J segment 3 bases; nucleotides outside the gene matches: 4. Germline V gene data show CDR1 as SGHNT and CDR2 as YENEEA. The CDR3 is 14 amino acids. DNA of the CDR3: TGTGCCAGCAGCGCGAGGACAGGGGAAGAGACCCAGTACTTC. This encodes CASSARTGEETQYF.

This CDR3 reads CASSLVAGGPYEQYF. CDR3 in DNA: TGTGCCAGCAGCTTAGTAGCGGGGGGGCCTTACGAGCAGTACTTC. The chain uses TRBV11-2 and TRBJ2-7; 11 positions match TRBD2. V trimming: 1 base; J trimming: 4 bases; junction bases outside the gene matches: 3. The CDR3 spans 15 residues. CDR1 is SGHAT, CDR2 FQNNGV, per germline.

The J gene is TRBJ1-5, the V gene TRBV6-5; possible D gene TRBD1, 6 bases. CDR3 size: 13 residues. Trimming removed 7 bases at V and 7 bases at J, with 14 bases between. Germline V gives CDR1 MNHEY, CDR2 SVGAGI. In DNA, the CDR3 is TGTGCCAGCACTAGGGGGGAGGGCCAGCCCCAGCATTTT. It codes for CASTRGEGQPQHF.

This chain links TRBV10-3 with TRBJ2-7; D is possibly TRBD2 (5 bases). Germline-derived CDR1 and CDR2 are ENHRY and SYGVKD. Trimming removed 4 bases at V and 3 bases at J, with 7 bases between. The CDR3 contains 12 residues. The CDR3 DNA sequence: TGTGCCATCAGTGTGGGGAGCTACGAGCAGTACTTC. This codes for CAISVGSYEQYF.

V gene TRBV5-8 combines with J gene TRBJ1-3; D unresolved. The germline gives CDR1 SGHTS, CDR2 YDEGEE. The CDR3 is 17 amino acids. The ends were cut back, 7 bases at V and 0 bases at J, with 20 bases in the middle. CDR3 DNA sequence: TGTGCCAGCCCGCCGTTCGGAGGGCCCAGCTCTGGAAACACCATATATTTT. Amino acid sequence: CASPPFGGPSSGNTIYF.

This chain links TRBV3-1 (or the pseudogene TRBV3-2) with TRBJ1-1, with 9 bases lining up with TRBD1. The CDR3 has 14 residues. J was trimmed by 4 bases and V by 4 bases; bases with no gene match: 4. Germline CDR1 and CDR2: LGHDT and YNNKEL (reference sequence). The CDR3 spells CASSLQGAGTEAFF. The CDR3 DNA sequence: TGTGCCAGCAGCCTACAGGGGGCGGGCACTGAAGCTTTCTTT.

The chain combines TRBV9 with TRBJ1-1; no reliable D call. This CDR3 is built from 13 residues. Germline V gene data show CDR1 as SGDLS and CDR2 as YYNGEE. The V and J ends lost 0 bases and 0 bases respectively, with 3 bases between them. CDR3 in amino acids: CASSVALNTEAFF. CDR3 coding DNA: TGTGCCAGCAGCGTAGCGTTGAACACTGAAGCTTTCTTT. Full variable domain (outside the CDR3, taken from reference TRBV9 and TRBJ1-1): DSGVTQTPKHLITATGQRVTLRCSPRSGDLSVYWYQQSLDQGLQFLIQYYNGEERAKGNILERFSAQQFPDLHSELNLSSLELGDSALYFCASSVALNTEAFFGQGTRLTVV.

This chain connects TRBV9 to TRBJ2-5, with 10 bases matching TRBD1. CDR3 length equals 14 residues. Germline CDR1 and CDR2: SGDLS and YYNGEE. The trim removed 2 bases at V and 4 bases at J, leaving 2 bases unmatched. CDR3 amino acids: CASSVGQGGETQYF. CDR3 nucleotides: TGTGCCAGCAGCGTCGGACAGGGGGGAGAGACCCAGTACTTC.

The chain recombines TRBV6-2 or TRBV6-3 with TRBJ1-1, with 7 nucleotides matching TRBD1. V trimming: 5 bases; J trimming: 7 bases; junction bases outside the gene matches: 1. The CDR3 totals 11 residues. In germline, CDR1 is MNHEY, CDR2 SVGEGT. The CDR3 region is CASSRTGEAFF. For the CDR3, the DNA is TGTGCCAGCAGTCGGACAGGTGAAGCTTTCTTT.

V usage is TRBV7-2 and J usage is TRBJ1-4; D uncertain. CDR3 length: 13 amino acids. Germline loops: CDR1 SGHTA, CDR2 FQGNSA. Between the trimmed V and J ends, which lost 6 bases and 7 bases, there was a span of 12 bases. CDR3 loop: CASRKTRGEKLFF. The CDR3 DNA reads as TGTGCCAGCAGAAAAACAAGAGGTGAAAAACTGTTTTTT.

The gene calls are TRBV7-9 and TRBJ2-1, with D possibly TRBD2 on 7 matching bases. The length of the CDR3 is 15 residues. Germline loops: CDR1 SEHNR, CDR2 FQNEAQ (reference sequence). V was trimmed by 5 bases and J by 4 bases, leaving 15 bases between them. CDR3 sequence reads: CASSPPGGRYNEQFF. In DNA, the CDR3 is TGTGCCAGCAGCCCCCCCGGGGGGCGATACAATGAGCAGTTCTTC. Full variable domain (missing parts from reference TRBV7-9 and TRBJ2-1): DTGVSQNPRHKITKRGQNVTFRCDPISEHNRLYWYRQTLGQGPEFLTYFQNEAQLEKSRLLSDRFSAERPKGSFSTLEIQRTEQGDSAMYLCASSPPGGRYNEQFFGPGTRLTVL.

The rearrangement uses TRBV2 and TRBJ2-5, with D perhaps TRBD1 (6 bases). This CDR3 is 14 amino acids long. The V and J ends lost 4 bases and 1 base respectively, with 10 bases between them. CDR1 is SNHLY, CDR2 FYNNEI, per germline. Here the CDR3 DNA reads TGTGCCAGCAGTGTAAACAGGGTCCAAGAGACCCAGTACTTC. This sequence encodes CASSVNRVQETQYF.

The V and J genes are TRBV24-1 and TRBJ2-3, with TRBD1 matching over 7 bases. Germline loops: CDR1 KGHDR, CDR2 SFDVKD. V lost 7 bases to trimming and J lost 3 bases; unmatched junction nucleotides: 9. This CDR3 spans 15 amino acids. This CDR3 reads CATSRQGFVTDTQYF. DNA for the CDR3: TGTGCCACCAGCCGACAGGGTTTTGTAACAGATACGCAGTATTTT.

V is TRBV9 and J is TRBJ1-2; D not resolved. Trimming took 1 base from V and 2 from J, leaving 6 bases between them. The CDR3 is 13 amino acids. Germline loops: CDR1 SGDLS, CDR2 YYNGEE. CDR3 DNA sequence: TGTGCCAGCAGCGTACATCAGAACTATGGCTACACCTTC. Translated, it gives CASSVHQNYGYTF.

Here the CDR3 reads CASSDYGTHNSPLHF. The CDR3 DNA reads TGTGCCAGCAGTGATTACGGGACACATAATTCACCCCTCCACTTT. V is TRBV27 and J is TRBJ1-6; D might be TRBD1 (6 bases). The CDR3 spans 15 residues. Germline V CDR1 and CDR2: MNHEY, SMNVEV (reference sequence). V was cut by 5 bases and J by 5 bases, with 13 bases left in between.

As concerns this clone: The junction does not match germline at one end; this may be a read error. The V gene is TRBV25-1, the J gene TRBJ1-1; maybe TRBD1 (6 bases). The germline gives CDR1 MGHDK, CDR2 SYGVNS. CDR3 length: 15 residues. CDR3 nucleotide sequence: TGTGCCAGCAGGGAATCGGGGGGGCAGAACACTGAAGCTTTCTTT. Its translation is CASRESGGQNTEAFF.

The J gene is TRBJ2-2, the V gene TRBV19; tentative D call: TRBD1 (6 bases). The CDR3 spans 15 residues. In germline, CDR1 is LNHDA, CDR2 SQIVND (reference sequence). V was trimmed by 5 bases and J by 3 bases, leaving 13 bases between them. CDR3 sequence: CASSGGRSDTGELFF. The DNA of the CDR3 is TGTGCCAGTAGTGGGGGCCGATCGGACACCGGGGAGCTGTTTTTT.

The chain uses TRBV27 and TRBJ2-5, with 11 bases that match TRBD2. V dropped 3 bases and J dropped 2; count of bases not matched to a gene: 8. The CDR3 is made up of 17 amino acids. Germline CDR1 is MNHEY and CDR2 is SMNVEV (reference sequence). CDR3 sequence: CASSFPTSGGTQETQYF. As DNA, the CDR3 is TGTGCCAGCAGTTTTCCAACTAGCGGGGGAACGCAAGAGACCCAGTACTTC.

The rearrangement uses TRBV19 and TRBJ2-7; TRBD1 matches at 9 bases. Germline V gives CDR1 LNHDA, CDR2 SQIVND (reference sequence). The J segment lost 9 bases and the V segment lost 3 bases, leaving 6 bases of the junction unmatched. This CDR3 is 13 amino acids long. The CDR3 protein is CASSMLTGGGQYF. Here the CDR3 DNA reads TGTGCCAGTAGTATGTTAACAGGGGGCGGGCAGTACTTC.

The genes are TRBV29-1 and TRBJ2-1; TRBD2 matches 7 bases. The J segment lost 8 bases and the V segment lost 3 bases, leaving 10 bases of the junction unmatched. The CDR3 covers 14 residues. The germline gives CDR1 SQVTM, CDR2 ANQGSEA. The CDR3 sequence: CSVDFSTGGHEQFF. In DNA, the CDR3 is TGCAGCGTTGACTTCTCTACGGGGGGACATGAGCAGTTCTTC.